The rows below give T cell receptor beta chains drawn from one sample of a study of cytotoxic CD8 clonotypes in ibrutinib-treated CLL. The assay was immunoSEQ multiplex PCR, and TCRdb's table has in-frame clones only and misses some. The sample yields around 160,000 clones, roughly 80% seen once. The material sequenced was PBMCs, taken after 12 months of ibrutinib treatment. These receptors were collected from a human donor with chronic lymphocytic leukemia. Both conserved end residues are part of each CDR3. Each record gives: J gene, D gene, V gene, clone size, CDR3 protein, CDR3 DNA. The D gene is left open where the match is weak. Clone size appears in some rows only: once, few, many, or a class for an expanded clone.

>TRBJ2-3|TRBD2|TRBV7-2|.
CASSLGSGGTDTQYF
TGTGCCAGCAGCTTAGGTAGCGGGGGGACAGATACGCAGTATTTT
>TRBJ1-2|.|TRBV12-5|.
CASGLSTLSRVTF
TGTGCTAGTGGTTTGTCCACCTTGAGCAGGGTCACCTTC
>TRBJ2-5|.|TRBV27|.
CASSLKGLGFQETQYF
TGTGCCAGCAGTTTAAAAGGCCTAGGATTTCAAGAGACCCAGTACTTC
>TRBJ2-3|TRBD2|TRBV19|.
CASSRTIAGDTQYF
TGTGCCAGTAGTAGGACGATAGCGGGAGATACGCAGTATTTT
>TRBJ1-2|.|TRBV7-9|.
CASSFVTAGDYGYTF
TGTGCCAGCAGCTTCGTAACCGCGGGGGACTATGGCTACACCTTC
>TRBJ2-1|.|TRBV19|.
CASSRGLYNEQFF
TGTGCCAGTAGTAGGGGCCTCTACAATGAGCAGTTCTTC
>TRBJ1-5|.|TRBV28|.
CASSFRGAGNQPQHF
TGTGCCAGCAGTTTTAGAGGGGCAGGCAATCAGCCCCAGCATTTT
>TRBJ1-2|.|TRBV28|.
CASSFVKGQNYGYTF
TGTGCCAGCAGTTTTGTGAAGGGCCAAAACTATGGCTACACCTTC
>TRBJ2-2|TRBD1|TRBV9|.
CASSVGTEYTGELFF
TGTGCCAGCAGCGTCGGGACAGAATACACCGGGGAGCTGTTTTTT
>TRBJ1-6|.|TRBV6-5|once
CASNRGQKNSPLHF
TGTGCCAGCAATAGAGGACAGAAAAATTCACCCCTCCACTTT
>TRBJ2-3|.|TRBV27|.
CASKKGTDTQYF
TGTGCCAGCAAAAAGGGTACAGATACGCAGTATTTT
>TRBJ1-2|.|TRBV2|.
CASSGWGNDGYTF
TGTGCCAGCAGTGGTTGGGGGAATGACGGCTACACCTTC
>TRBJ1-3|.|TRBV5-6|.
CASSFRGLYSGNTIYF
TGTGCCAGCAGCTTCAGAGGGCTTTACTCTGGAAACACCATATATTTT
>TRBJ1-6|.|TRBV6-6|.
CASSYLSNSPLHF
TGTGCCAGCAGTTACTTAAGCAATTCACCCCTCCACTTT
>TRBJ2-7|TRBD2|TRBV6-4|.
CASSGRLAGVSYEQYF
TGTGCCAGCAGTGGAAGACTAGCGGGAGTCTCCTACGAGCAGTACTTC
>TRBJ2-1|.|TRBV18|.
CASSPSGISEQFF
TGTGCCAGCTCACCCTCGGGGATCAGTGAGCAGTTCTTC
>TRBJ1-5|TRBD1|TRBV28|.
CASQTGLNNQPQHF
TGTGCCAGCCAGACAGGGTTGAACAATCAGCCCCAGCATTTT
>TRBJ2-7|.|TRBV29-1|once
CSFSTGRLYEQYF
TGCAGCTTTTCCACAGGGAGGCTCTACGAGCAGTACTTC
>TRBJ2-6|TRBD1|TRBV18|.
CASSPTPGQTSGANVLTF
TGTGCCAGCTCACCGACTCCGGGACAGACCTCTGGGGCCAACGTCCTGACTTTC
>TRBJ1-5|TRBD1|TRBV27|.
CASSMTGYQPQHF
TGTGCCAGCAGTATGACAGGGTATCAGCCCCAGCATTTT
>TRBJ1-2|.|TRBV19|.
CASSSREGIYGYTF
TGTGCCAGTAGCTCCCGAGAAGGAATCTATGGCTACACCTTC
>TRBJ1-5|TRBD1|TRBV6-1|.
CASSVTRQGASGLGQPQHF
TGTGCCAGCAGTGTAACCCGACAGGGGGCGTCTGGTTTAGGTCAGCCCCAGCATTTT
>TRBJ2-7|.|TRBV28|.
CTVLADNSYEQYF
TGTACCGTCCTGGCAGACAACTCCTACGAGCAGTACTTC
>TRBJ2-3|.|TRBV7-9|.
CASSLGSSGGTDTQYF
TGTGCCAGCAGCTTAGGTTCGTCCGGGGGCACAGATACGCAGTATTTT
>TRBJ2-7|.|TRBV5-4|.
CASSLAAEQYF
TGTGCCAGCAGCTTGGCGGCGGAGCAGTACTTC
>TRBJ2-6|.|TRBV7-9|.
CASSFSGANVLTF
TGTGCCAGCAGCTTTTCTGGGGCCAACGTCCTGACTTTC